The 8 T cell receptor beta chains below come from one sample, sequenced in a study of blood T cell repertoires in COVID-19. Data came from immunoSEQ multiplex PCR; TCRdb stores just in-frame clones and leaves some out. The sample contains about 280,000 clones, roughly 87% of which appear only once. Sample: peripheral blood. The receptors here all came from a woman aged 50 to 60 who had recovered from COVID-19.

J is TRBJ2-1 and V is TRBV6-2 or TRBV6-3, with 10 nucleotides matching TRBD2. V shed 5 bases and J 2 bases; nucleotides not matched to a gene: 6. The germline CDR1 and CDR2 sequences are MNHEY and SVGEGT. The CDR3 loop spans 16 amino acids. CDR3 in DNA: TGTGCCAGCAGTCCGCCAGCGGGGGGGCCCTACAATGAGCAGTTCTTC. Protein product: CASSPPAGGPYNEQFF.

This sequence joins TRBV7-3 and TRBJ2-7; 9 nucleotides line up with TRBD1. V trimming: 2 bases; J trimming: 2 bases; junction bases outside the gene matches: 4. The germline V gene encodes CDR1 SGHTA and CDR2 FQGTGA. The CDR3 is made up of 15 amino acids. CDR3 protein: CASSLYGTGTYEQYF. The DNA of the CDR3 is TGTGCCAGCAGCTTATATGGGACAGGGACCTACGAGCAGTACTTC.

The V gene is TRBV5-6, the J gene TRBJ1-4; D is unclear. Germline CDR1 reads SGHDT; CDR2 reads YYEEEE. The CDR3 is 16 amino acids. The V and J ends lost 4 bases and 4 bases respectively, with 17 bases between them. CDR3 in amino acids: CASSGRHRDFNEKLFF. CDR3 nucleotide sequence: TGTGCCAGCAGCGGGAGACACAGAGACTTTAATGAAAAACTGTTTTTT.

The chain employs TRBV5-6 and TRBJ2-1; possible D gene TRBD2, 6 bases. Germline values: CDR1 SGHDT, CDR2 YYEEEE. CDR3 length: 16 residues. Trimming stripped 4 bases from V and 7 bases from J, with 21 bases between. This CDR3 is CASSRRVRAGANEQFF. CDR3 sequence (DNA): TGTGCCAGCAGCCGGAGGGTTAGAGCGGGTGCAAATGAGCAGTTCTTC.

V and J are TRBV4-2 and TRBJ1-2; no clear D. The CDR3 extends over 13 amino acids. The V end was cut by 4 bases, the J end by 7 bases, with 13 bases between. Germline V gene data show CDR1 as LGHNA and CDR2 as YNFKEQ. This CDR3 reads CASSPTNSGGYTF. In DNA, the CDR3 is TGTGCCAGCAGCCCCACTAATTCGGGTGGCTACACCTTC.

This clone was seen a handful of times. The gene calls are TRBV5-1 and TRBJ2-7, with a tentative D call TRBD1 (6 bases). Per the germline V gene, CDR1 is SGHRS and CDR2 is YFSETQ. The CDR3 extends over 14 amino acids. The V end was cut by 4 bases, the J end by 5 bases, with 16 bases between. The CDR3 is CASSPGTFLDEQYF. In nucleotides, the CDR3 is TGCGCCAGCAGCCCGGGGACATTCTTGGACGAGCAGTACTTC. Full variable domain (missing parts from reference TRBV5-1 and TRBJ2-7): KAGVTQTPRYLIKTRGQQVTLSCSPISGHRSVSWYQQTPGQGLQFLFEYFSETQRNKGNFPGRFSGRQFSNSRSEMNVSTLELGDSALYLCASSPGTFLDEQYFGPGTRLTVT.

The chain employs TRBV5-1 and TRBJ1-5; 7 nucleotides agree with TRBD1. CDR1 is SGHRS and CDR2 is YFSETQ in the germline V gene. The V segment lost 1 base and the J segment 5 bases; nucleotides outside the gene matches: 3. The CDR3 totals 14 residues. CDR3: CASSLTGAHQPQHF. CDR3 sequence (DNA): TGCGCCAGCAGCTTGACAGGGGCTCATCAGCCCCAGCATTTT.

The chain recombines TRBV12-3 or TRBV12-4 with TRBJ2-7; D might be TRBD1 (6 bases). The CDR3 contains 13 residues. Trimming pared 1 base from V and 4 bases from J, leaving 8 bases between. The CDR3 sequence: CASSLVQGYEQYF. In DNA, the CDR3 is TGTGCCAGCAGTTTAGTACAGGGATACGAGCAGTACTTC.